This is a list of T cell receptor beta chains from one sample in a study of blood T cell repertoires in COVID-19. The repertoire was sequenced with immunoSEQ multiplex PCR; TCRdb's copy has only in-frame clones and lacks some. The sample lists about 160,000 clones, over 80% occurring once. Sequenced input: peripheral blood. The receptors originated from a man younger than 45 with COVID-19, enrolled during active disease. CDR3s include the opening cysteine and the closing phenylalanine or tryptophan. The D gene is left open where the match is weak. The size of a clone is reported for some rows only, either as once, few or many, or as a class for expanded clones.

TRBV19	TRBD2	TRBJ2-1	.	CASSPPYGGEYNEQFF	TGTGCCAGTAGCCCCCCGTACGGGGGGGAATACAATGAGCAGTTCTTC
TRBV7-3	TRBD1	TRBJ2-3	.	CASSKDRGNTQYF	TGTGCCAGCAGCAAAGACAGGGGTAATACGCAGTATTTT
TRBV9	.	TRBJ2-7	.	CASGGVLTYEQYF	TGTGCCAGCGGAGGTGTCCTAACCTACGAGCAGTACTTC
TRBV5-1	.	TRBJ2-5	.	CASSLAGTNQETQYF	TGCGCCAGCAGCTTGGCCGGGACAAACCAAGAGACCCAGTACTTC
TRBV6-2/TRBV6-3	TRBD1	TRBJ2-1	.	CASSRDRGGYNEQFF	TGTGCCAGCAGTCGGGACAGGGGGGGATACAATGAGCAGTTCTTC
TRBV9	.	TRBJ2-1	.	CASSVDRSEQFF	TGTGCCAGCAGCGTAGATAGAAGTGAGCAGTTCTTC
TRBV5-6	TRBD1	TRBJ2-5	.	CASSPGTGASQTQYF	TGTGCCAGCAGCCCCGGGACAGGGGCTTCACAGACCCAGTACTTC
TRBV19	.	TRBJ2-2	.	CASSISQLPLELFF	TGTGCCAGTAGTATCTCACAACTACCCCTGGAGCTGTTTTTT
TRBV18	TRBD1	TRBJ2-7	.	CASSPPVGQGLEQYF	TGTGCCAGCTCACCACCAGTGGGACAGGGGCTCGAGCAGTACTTC
TRBV7-2	.	TRBJ1-3	.	CASSFAVTGNTIYF	TGTGCCAGCAGCTTCGCGGTTACTGGAAACACCATATATTTT
TRBV2	.	TRBJ1-5	.	CASSEVRKKNSNQPQHF	TGTGCCAGCAGTGAGGTCAGGAAAAAGAATAGCAATCAGCCCCAGCATTTT
TRBV7-3	TRBD2	TRBJ2-7	.	CASSLERGAEQYF	TGTGCCAGCAGCTTAGAGCGGGGGGCCGAGCAGTACTTC
TRBV29-1	.	TRBJ2-1	.	CSVGHQTRQGQFF	TGCAGCGTCGGACACCAGACACGCCAGGGGCAGTTCTTC
TRBV10-3	TRBD1	TRBJ1-2	.	CAISVGTGVNYGYTF	TGTGCCATCAGTGTGGGGACAGGGGTCAACTATGGCTACACCTTC
TRBV27	TRBD2	TRBJ2-7	.	CASSLMGGTLYEQYF	TGTGCCAGCAGTCTCATGGGGGGGACCCTTTACGAGCAGTACTTC
TRBV5-6	.	TRBJ2-3	.	CASSPEGDTQYF	TGTGCCAGCAGCCCTGAGGGAGATACGCAGTATTTT
TRBV10-1	TRBD1	TRBJ1-5	.	CASRGTGDYSNQPQHF	TGCGCCAGCAGGGGGACAGGGGACTATAGCAATCAGCCCCAGCATTTT
TRBV7-2	.	TRBJ2-5	.	CASSSTEVVPGWRETQYF	TGTGCCAGCAGCTCGACGGAGGTGGTTCCGGGGTGGCGAGAGACCCAGTACTTC
TRBV6-2/TRBV6-3	.	TRBJ1-2	.	CASSPSGPYGYTF	TGTGCCAGCAGCCCTAGCGGACCCTATGGCTACACCTTC
TRBV2	TRBD1	TRBJ1-1	.	CASRTGTGGTEAFF	TGTGCCAGCAGGACCGGGACAGGGGGCACTGAAGCTTTCTTT
TRBV13	TRBD2	TRBJ2-1	.	CASSLVGLANEQFF	TGTGCCAGCAGCTTAGTTGGACTAGCCAATGAGCAGTTCTTC
TRBV7-2	.	TRBJ2-1	.	CASSLAPFIRELNNEQFF	TGTGCCAGCAGCTTAGCCCCGTTTATAAGGGAGCTAAACAATGAGCAGTTCTTC
TRBV28	TRBD1	TRBJ1-6	.	CASNSGGTGSPLHF	TGTGCCAGCAACTCAGGGGGCACAGGATCACCCCTCCACTTT
TRBV11-1	TRBD1	TRBJ1-2	.	CASSLGQGGFYGYTF	TGTGCCAGCAGCCTCGGACAGGGGGGCTTCTATGGCTACACCTTC
TRBV3-1/TRBV3-2	.	TRBJ2-7	once	CASSLDSGGSYEQYF	TGTGCCAGCAGCCTCGACTCCGGAGGCTCCTACGAGCAGTACTTC
TRBV6-5	TRBD1	TRBJ1-2	.	CASRQDREANYGYTF	TGTGCCAGCAGACAAGACAGGGAGGCTAACTATGGCTACACCTTC
TRBV28	.	TRBJ1-3	.	CASSFSTYSGNTIYF	TGTGCCAGCAGTTTTAGCACTTACTCTGGAAACACCATATATTTT
TRBV7-9	.	TRBJ2-2	.	CASSGWGQSGGELFF	TGTGCCAGCAGCGGTTGGGGGCAGTCCGGCGGGGAGCTGTTTTTT
TRBV7-2	.	TRBJ1-1	.	CASSPSVTMNTEAFF	TGTGCCAGCAGCCCGAGCGTGACCATGAACACTGAAGCTTTCTTT
TRBV27	TRBD2	TRBJ2-5	few	CASSFEFGTSGETQYF	TGTGCCAGCAGTTTTGAGTTCGGTACTAGCGGGGAGACCCAGTACTTC
TRBV4-2	TRBD2	TRBJ2-1	.	CASSQDSGGAYNEQFF	TGTGCCAGCAGCCAAGATAGCGGGGGGGCCTACAATGAGCAGTTCTTC
TRBV3-1/TRBV3-2	.	TRBJ1-5	once	CASSRGHLSNQPQHF	TGTGCCAGCAGCCGGGGACATCTTAGCAATCAGCCCCAGCATTTT
TRBV28	.	TRBJ2-3	.	CASSSGGTGAGTQYF	TGTGCCAGCAGTTCAGGGGGGACCGGAGCGGGTACGCAGTATTTT
TRBV29-1	.	TRBJ2-7	.	CSVEVGEFLSYEQYF	TGCAGCGTTGAAGTCGGGGAATTCCTCTCCTACGAGCAGTACTTC
TRBV5-4	TRBD1	TRBJ1-2	.	CASSRQGGFYGYTF	TGTGCCAGCAGCCGACAGGGAGGCTTCTATGGCTACACCTTC
TRBV11-3	.	TRBJ2-2	.	CASSLRATGELFF	TGTGCCAGCAGCCTACGCGCAACCGGGGAGCTGTTTTTT
TRBV5-4	TRBD2	TRBJ2-7	.	CASSRAGVDYEQYF	TGTGCCAGCAGCCGAGCGGGGGTAGACTACGAGCAGTACTTC
TRBV19	.	TRBJ1-2	.	CASSIRVDYGYTF	TGTGCCAGTAGTATCAGGGTCGACTATGGCTACACCTTC
TRBV11-2	.	TRBJ1-1	once	CASSLASGSGTEAFF	TGTGCCAGCAGCTTAGCCTCAGGGTCCGGCACTGAAGCTTTCTTT
TRBV11-2	TRBD2	TRBJ2-5	.	CASSPLGGLAQETQYF	TGTGCCAGCAGCCCCCTTGGGGGACTAGCTCAAGAGACCCAGTACTTC
TRBV6-2/TRBV6-3	TRBD1	TRBJ2-1	.	CASSYGVDRSSYNEQFF	TGTGCCAGCAGTTACGGGGTGGACAGGAGCTCCTACAATGAGCAGTTCTTC
TRBV6-5	TRBD1	TRBJ2-1	.	CASSRTGGLDNEQFF	TGTGCCAGCAGTCGAACAGGGGGCTTGGACAATGAGCAGTTCTTC
TRBV7-2	.	TRBJ1-2	.	CASSFLAGTNYGYTF	TGTGCCAGCAGCTTTTTAGCGGGAACTAACTATGGCTACACCTTC
TRBV5-1	TRBD1	TRBJ1-6	.	CASSFGTGGSPLHF	TGCGCCAGCAGCTTCGGGACAGGGGGTTCACCCCTCCACTTT
TRBV28	TRBD1	TRBJ1-4	.	CASSLRTGETNEKLFF	TGTGCCAGCAGTCTAAGGACAGGAGAAACTAATGAAAAACTGTTTTTT
TRBV6-5	TRBD1	TRBJ2-7	.	CATSQQGALTYEQYF	TGTGCCACCAGTCAACAGGGGGCATTGACCTACGAGCAGTACTTC
TRBV5-4	.	TRBJ2-2	.	CASSLPGVNTGELFF	TGTGCCAGCAGCTTGCCAGGGGTGAACACCGGGGAGCTGTTTTTT
TRBV7-8	.	TRBJ1-1	.	CASSFGGNTEAFF	TGTGCCAGCAGCTTCGGAGGTAACACTGAAGCTTTCTTT
TRBV6-2/TRBV6-3	TRBD1	TRBJ2-1	.	CASSITGEMNEQFF	TGTGCCAGCAGTATAACAGGGGAGATGAATGAGCAGTTCTTC
TRBV28	TRBD2	TRBJ2-7	.	CASSLSASGYSYEQYF	TGTGCCAGCAGTTTATCTGCTAGCGGATACTCCTACGAGCAGTACTTC
TRBV14	TRBD2	TRBJ2-1	.	CASSPSDGTSPYNEQFF	TGTGCCAGCAGCCCTAGCGACGGGACTAGCCCCTACAATGAGCAGTTCTTC
TRBV2	.	TRBJ2-6	.	CASSLQGSGANVLTF	TGTGCCAGCAGCTTACAGGGCTCTGGGGCCAACGTCCTGACTTTC
TRBV5-1	.	TRBJ2-1	.	CASSSSTGGSEQFF	TGCGCCAGCAGCTCGTCGACAGGCGGTAGTGAGCAGTTCTTC